These T cell receptor beta chains were read from a single sample in a study of T cell responses to AZD1222 COVID-19 vaccine. Profiling relied on immunoSEQ multiplex PCR, and the TCRdb table lists in-frame clones only, not all of them. The sample has 150,000 to 200,000 clones, around 94% seen once. Specimen: peripheral blood, collected 28 days after the second AZD1222 dose. These TCRs come from an adult who received the AZD1222 COVID-19 vaccine. Each CDR3 is given with its conserved first and last residue.

>14|TRBV30|TRBJ2-7
CAWSDGRGAYEQYF
>15|TRBV5-6|TRBJ1-1
CASSWGDRSSTEAFF
>14|TRBV6-5|TRBJ2-5
CASSETGRQETQYF
>14|TRBV5-4|TRBJ1-2
CASSLGQGARGYTF
>18|TRBV27|TRBJ2-3
CASSLSAPGTGPTDTQYF
>13|TRBV6-1|TRBJ2-7
CASSERGAYEQYF
>16|TRBV5-1|TRBJ1-4
CASSLRTIATNEKLFF
>13|TRBV19|TRBJ2-3
CATKAGTTDTQYF
>14|TRBV28|TRBJ2-7
CASSLDRGLYEQYF
>14|TRBV4-1|TRBJ2-7
CASSPDRDTYEQYF
>14|TRBV28|TRBJ2-7
CASSTTDRGRGQYF
>15|TRBV30|TRBJ1-5
CAWRRRGGINQPQHF
>15|TRBV21-1|TRBJ2-1
CASSKETTRGNEQFF
>13|TRBV7-8|TRBJ2-7
CASTLASSYEQYF
>17|TRBV11-3|TRBJ2-2
CASSLGSGQGSTGELFF
>12|TRBV2|TRBJ1-2
CASRPESAGYTF
>18|TRBV11-2|TRBJ2-5
CASSSPGLAGGFQETQYF
>13|TRBV30|TRBJ2-3
CAWSVYGSDTQYF
>12|TRBV15|TRBJ1-6
CATSEYNSPLHF
>15|TRBV28|TRBJ1-6
CASTLVYQNNSPLHF
>13|TRBV28|TRBJ2-5
CASSPTGIETQYF
>15|TRBV29-1|TRBJ2-1
CSVLSGRAGNNEQFF
>16|TRBV3-1/TRBV3-2|TRBJ1-1
CASSQAPLERDREAFF
>13|TRBV6-5|TRBJ1-2
CASSSGQGEGYTF
>16|TRBV4-3|TRBJ2-5
CASSQDWGTGWETQYF
>15|TRBV4-1|TRBJ1-5
CASSQKTGVNQPQHF
>16|TRBV19|TRBJ1-5
CASSIERGRDSQPQHF
>13|TRBV5-1|TRBJ2-2
CASSAGGTGELFF
>14|TRBV30|TRBJ2-3
CAWTAGGSTDTQYF
>16|TRBV10-3|TRBJ2-1
CAISESTTRTTDEQFF
>13|TRBV9|TRBJ1-6
CASSEGAGSPLHF
>12|TRBV29-1|TRBJ2-3
CSVLKGADTQYF
>14|TRBV7-2|TRBJ2-5
CASSFVALQETQYF
>15|TRBV4-1|TRBJ2-7
CASSLQTDSSYEQYF
>13|TRBV7-9|TRBJ1-1
CASTGLMNTEAFF
>13|TRBV5-4|TRBJ1-1
CASHGPRGTEAFF
>14|TRBV25-1|TRBJ1-2
CASSEWGSEDGYTF
>16|TRBV18|TRBJ1-1
CASSPPTNTGNTEAFF
>14|TRBV19|TRBJ2-7
CASTPQGANSVQYF